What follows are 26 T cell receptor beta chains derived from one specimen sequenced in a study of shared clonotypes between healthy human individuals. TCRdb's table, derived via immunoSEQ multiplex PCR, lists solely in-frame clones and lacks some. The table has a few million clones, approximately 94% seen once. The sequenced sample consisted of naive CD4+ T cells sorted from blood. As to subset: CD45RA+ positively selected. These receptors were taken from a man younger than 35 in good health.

In DNA form, the CDR3 reads TGTGCCAGCAGCCAGGGACAGGGAGTCAACTCTGGAAACACCATATATTTT. It encodes CASSQGQGVNSGNTIYF. V and J are TRBV5-5 and TRBJ1-3, with 9 bases matching TRBD1. V was pared by 4 bases and J by 0 bases, with 8 bases of the junction left unmatched. There are 17 residues in the CDR3. Looked up from germline, CDR1 is SGHKS and CDR2 is YYEKEE (reference sequence).

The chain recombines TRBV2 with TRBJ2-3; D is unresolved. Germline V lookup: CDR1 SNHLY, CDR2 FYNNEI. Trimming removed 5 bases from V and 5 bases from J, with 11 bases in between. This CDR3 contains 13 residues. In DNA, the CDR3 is TGTGCCAGCAGTTTTAGGGCGATAGATACGCAGTATTTT. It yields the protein CASSFRAIDTQYF.

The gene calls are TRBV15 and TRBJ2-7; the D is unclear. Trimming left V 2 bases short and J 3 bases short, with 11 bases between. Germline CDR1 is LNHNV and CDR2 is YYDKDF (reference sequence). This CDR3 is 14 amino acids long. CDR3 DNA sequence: TGTGCCACCAGCAGAAACTCGGGCGGCTACGAGCAGTACTTC. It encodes CATSRNSGGYEQYF. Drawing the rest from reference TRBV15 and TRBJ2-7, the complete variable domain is DAMVIQNPRYQVTQFGKPVTLSCSQTLNHNVMYWYQQKSSQAPKLLFHYYDKDFNNEADTPDNFQSRRPNTSFCFLDIRSPGLGDTAMYLCATSRNSGGYEQYFGPGTRLTVT.

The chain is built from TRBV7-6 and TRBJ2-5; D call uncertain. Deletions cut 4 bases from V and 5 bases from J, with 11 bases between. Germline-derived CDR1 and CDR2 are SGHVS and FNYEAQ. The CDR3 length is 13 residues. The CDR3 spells CASSWTVKETQYF. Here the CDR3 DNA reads TGTGCCAGCAGCTGGACGGTAAAGGAGACCCAGTACTTC. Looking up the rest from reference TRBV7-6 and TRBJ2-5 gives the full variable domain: GAGVSQSPRYKVTKRGQDVALRCDPISGHVSLYWYRQALGQGPEFLTYFNYEAQQDKSGLPNDRFSAERPEGSISTLTIQRTEQRDSAMYRCASSWTVKETQYFGPGTRLLVL.

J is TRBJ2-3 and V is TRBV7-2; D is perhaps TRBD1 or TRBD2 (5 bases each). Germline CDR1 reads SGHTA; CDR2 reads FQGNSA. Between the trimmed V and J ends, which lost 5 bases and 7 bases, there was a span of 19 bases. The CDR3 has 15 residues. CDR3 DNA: TGTGCCAGCAGCCTCGTAGGTCTAGGGACGAATACGCAGTATTTT. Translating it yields CASSLVGLGTNTQYF.

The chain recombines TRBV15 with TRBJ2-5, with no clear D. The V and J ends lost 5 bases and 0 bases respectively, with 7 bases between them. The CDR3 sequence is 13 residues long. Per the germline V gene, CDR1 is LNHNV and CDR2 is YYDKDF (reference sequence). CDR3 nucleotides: TGTGCCACCAGCTCGGCTTACCAAGAGACCCAGTACTTC. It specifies CATSSAYQETQYF.

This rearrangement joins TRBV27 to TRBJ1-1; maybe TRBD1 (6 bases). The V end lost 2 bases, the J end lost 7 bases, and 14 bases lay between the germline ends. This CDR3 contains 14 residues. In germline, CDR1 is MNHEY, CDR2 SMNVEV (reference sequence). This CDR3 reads CASSLVGGGSEAFF. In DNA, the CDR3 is TGTGCCAGCAGTTTAGTCGGGGGCGGGAGTGAAGCTTTCTTT.

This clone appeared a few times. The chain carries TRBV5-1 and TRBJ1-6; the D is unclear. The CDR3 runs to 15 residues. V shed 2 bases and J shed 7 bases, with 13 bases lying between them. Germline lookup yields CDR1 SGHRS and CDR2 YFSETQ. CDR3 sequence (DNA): TGCGCCAGCAGCTTACCCGACCTGGACAATTCACCCCTCCACTTT. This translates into CASSLPDLDNSPLHF.

The CDR3 is CASSIGRLTLEAFF. The DNA for the CDR3 is TGTGCCAGTAGTATCGGGAGGCTTACACTTGAAGCTTTCTTT. The chain links TRBV19 to TRBJ1-1, with D hard to call. The germline V gene encodes CDR1 LNHDA and CDR2 SQIVND (reference sequence). V lost 3 bases and J 7 bases, leaving 15 bases between the germline ends. This CDR3 has 14 residues.

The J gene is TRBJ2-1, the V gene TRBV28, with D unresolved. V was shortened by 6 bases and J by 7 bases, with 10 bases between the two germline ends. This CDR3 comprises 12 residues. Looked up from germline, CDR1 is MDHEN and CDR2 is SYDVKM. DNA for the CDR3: TGTGCCAGCAGGCTCTTGTGGAATGAGCAGTTCTTC. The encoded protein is CASRLLWNEQFF.

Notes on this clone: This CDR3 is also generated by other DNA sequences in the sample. The CDR3 spells CASSLDGGGAYNEQFF. Written as DNA, the CDR3 is TGTGCCAGCAGCTTAGATGGCGGGGGGGCATACAATGAGCAGTTCTTC. The V call is TRBV11-2, the J call TRBJ2-1; TRBD2 matches at 9 bases. Germline V gene data show CDR1 as SGHAT and CDR2 as FQNNGV. V shed 0 bases and J 4 bases; nucleotides not matched to a gene: 4. The CDR3 totals 16 residues.

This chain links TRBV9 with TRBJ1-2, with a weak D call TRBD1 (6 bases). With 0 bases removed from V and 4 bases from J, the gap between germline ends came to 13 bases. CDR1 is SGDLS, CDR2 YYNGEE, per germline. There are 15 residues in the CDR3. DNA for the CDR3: TGTGCCAGCAGCGTAGACCCAGGGGAGACCTATGGCTACACCTTC. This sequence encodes CASSVDPGETYGYTF. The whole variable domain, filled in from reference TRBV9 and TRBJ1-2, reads DSGVTQTPKHLITATGQRVTLRCSPRSGDLSVYWYQQSLDQGLQFLIQYYNGEERAKGNILERFSAQQFPDLHSELNLSSLELGDSALYFCASSVDPGETYGYTFGSGTRLTVV.

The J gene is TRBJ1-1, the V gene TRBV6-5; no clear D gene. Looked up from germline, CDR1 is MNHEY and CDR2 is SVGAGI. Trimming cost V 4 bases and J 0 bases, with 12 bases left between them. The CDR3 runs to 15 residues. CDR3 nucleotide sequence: TGTGCCAGCAGTTGGGGAGGAGCAATGAACACTGAAGCTTTCTTT. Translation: CASSWGGAMNTEAFF.

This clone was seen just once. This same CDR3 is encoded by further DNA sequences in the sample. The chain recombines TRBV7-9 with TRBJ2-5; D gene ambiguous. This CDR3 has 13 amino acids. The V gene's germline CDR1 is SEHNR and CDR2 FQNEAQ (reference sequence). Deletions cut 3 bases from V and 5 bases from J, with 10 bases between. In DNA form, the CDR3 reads TGTGCCAGCAGCTTGAAGGGTGGGGAGACCCAGTACTTC. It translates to CASSLKGGETQYF.

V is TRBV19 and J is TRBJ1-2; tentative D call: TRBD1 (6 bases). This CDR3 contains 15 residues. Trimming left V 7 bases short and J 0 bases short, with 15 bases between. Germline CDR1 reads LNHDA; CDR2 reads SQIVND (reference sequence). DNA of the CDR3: TGTGCCAGTACTCCCGGGGACATCTCTAACTATGGCTACACCTTC. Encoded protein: CASTPGDISNYGYTF.

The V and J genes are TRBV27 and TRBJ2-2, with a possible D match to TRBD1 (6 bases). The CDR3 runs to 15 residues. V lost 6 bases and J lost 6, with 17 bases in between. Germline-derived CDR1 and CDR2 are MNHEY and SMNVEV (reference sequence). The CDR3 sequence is CASSFTGNVAGELFF. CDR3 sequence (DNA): TGTGCCAGCAGCTTCACAGGGAATGTGGCCGGGGAGCTGTTTTTT.

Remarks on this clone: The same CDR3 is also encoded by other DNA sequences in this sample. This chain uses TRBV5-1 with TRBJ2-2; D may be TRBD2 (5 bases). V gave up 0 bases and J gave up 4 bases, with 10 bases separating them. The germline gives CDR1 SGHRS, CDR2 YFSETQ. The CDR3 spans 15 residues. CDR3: CASSLVPGGTGELFF. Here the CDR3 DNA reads TGCGCCAGCAGCTTGGTTCCAGGAGGCACCGGGGAGCTGTTTTTT.

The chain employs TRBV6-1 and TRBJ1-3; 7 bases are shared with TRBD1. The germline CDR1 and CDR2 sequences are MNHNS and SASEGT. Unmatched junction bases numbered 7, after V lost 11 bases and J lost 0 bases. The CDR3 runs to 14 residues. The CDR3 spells CAGSGGDSGNTIYF. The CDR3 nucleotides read TGTGCCGGGTCAGGGGGTGACTCTGGAAACACCATATATTTT.

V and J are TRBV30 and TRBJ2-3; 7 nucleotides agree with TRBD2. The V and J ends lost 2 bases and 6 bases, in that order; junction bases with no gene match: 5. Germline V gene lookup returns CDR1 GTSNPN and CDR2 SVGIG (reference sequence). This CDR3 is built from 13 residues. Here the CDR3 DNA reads TGTGCCTGGAGTCGACTAGCATCCGATACGCAGTATTTT. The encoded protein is CAWSRLASDTQYF. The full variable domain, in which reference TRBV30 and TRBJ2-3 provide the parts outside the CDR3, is SQTIHQWPATLVQPVGSPLSLECTVEGTSNPNLYWYRQAAGRGLQLLFYSVGIGQISSEVPQNLSASRPQDRQFILSSKKLLLSDSGFYLCAWSRLASDTQYFGPGTRLTVL.

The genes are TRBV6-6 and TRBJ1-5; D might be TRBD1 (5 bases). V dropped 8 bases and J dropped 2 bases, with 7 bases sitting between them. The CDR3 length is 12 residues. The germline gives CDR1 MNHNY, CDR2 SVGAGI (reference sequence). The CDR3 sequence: CASGHGNQPQHF. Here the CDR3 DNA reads TGTGCCAGCGGACACGGCAATCAGCCCCAGCATTTT.

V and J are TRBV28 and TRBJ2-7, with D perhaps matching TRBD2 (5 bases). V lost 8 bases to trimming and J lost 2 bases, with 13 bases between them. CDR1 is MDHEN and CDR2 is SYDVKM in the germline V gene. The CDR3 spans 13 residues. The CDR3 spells CASGGTVAYEQYF. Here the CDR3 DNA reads TGTGCCAGCGGAGGTACAGTGGCCTACGAGCAGTACTTC.

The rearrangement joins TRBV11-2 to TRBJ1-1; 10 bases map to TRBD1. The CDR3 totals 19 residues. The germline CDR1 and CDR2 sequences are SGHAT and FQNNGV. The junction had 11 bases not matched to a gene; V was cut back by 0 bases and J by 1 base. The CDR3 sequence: CASSLDPSDRGLRNTEAFF. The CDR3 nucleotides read TGTGCCAGCAGCTTAGACCCTTCCGACAGGGGGCTTAGGAACACTGAAGCTTTCTTT.

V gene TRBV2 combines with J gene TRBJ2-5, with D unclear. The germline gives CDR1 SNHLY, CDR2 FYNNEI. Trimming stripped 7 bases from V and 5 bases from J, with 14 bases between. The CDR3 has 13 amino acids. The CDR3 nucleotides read TGTGCCAGCACCCCGGTTGTATCTGAGACCCAGTACTTC. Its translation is CASTPVVSETQYF.

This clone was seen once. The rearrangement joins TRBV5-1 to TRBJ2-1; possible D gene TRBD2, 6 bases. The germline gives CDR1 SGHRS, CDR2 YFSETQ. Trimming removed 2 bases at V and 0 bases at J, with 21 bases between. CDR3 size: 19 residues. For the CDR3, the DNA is TGCGCCAGCAGCTTCCCGAGGCGGGGTAAGATGAGCTCCTACAATGAGCAGTTCTTC. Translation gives CASSFPRRGKMSSYNEQFF.

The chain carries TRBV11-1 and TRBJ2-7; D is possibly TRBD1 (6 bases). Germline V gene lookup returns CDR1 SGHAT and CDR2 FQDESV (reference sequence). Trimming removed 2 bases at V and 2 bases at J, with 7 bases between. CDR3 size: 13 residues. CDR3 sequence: CASSLYRAYEQYF. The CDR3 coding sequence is TGTGCCAGCAGCTTATACAGGGCCTACGAGCAGTACTTC.

The CDR3 sequence is CASSLFKGNSPLHF. Here the CDR3 DNA reads TGTGCCAGCAGCTTGTTTAAAGGGAATTCACCCCTCCACTTT. The chain couples TRBV5-6 to TRBJ1-6; D unclear. The V end was cut by 1 base, the J end by 7 bases, with 9 bases between. Germline CDR1 reads SGHDT; CDR2 reads YYEEEE. This CDR3 comprises 14 residues.